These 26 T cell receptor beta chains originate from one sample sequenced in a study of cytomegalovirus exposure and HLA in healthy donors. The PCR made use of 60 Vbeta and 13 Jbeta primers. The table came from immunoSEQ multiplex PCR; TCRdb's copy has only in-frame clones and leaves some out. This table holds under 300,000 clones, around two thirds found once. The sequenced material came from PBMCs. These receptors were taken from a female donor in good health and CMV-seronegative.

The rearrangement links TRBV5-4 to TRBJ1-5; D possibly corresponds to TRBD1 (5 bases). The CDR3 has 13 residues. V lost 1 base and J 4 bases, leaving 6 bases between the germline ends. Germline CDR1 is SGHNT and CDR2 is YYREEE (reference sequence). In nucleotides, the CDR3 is TGTGCCAGCAGCTTGAAGGGGAATCAGCCCCAGCATTTT. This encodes CASSLKGNQPQHF.

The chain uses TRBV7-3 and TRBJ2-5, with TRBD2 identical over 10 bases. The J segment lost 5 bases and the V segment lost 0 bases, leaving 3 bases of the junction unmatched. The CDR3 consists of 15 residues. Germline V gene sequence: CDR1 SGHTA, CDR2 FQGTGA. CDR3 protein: CASSLTGTSAETQYF. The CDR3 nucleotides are TGTGCCAGCAGCTTAACCGGGACTAGCGCGGAGACCCAGTACTTC.

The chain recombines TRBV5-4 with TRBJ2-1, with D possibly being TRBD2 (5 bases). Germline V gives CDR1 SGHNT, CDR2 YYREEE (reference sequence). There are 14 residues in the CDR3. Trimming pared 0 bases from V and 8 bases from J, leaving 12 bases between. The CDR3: CASSLVRELDEQFF. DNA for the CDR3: TGTGCCAGCAGCTTGGTTAGGGAGCTGGATGAGCAGTTCTTC.

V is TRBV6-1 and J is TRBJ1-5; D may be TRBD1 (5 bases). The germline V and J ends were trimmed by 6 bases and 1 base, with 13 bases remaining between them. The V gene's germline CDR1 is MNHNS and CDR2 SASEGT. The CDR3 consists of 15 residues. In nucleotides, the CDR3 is TGTGCCAGCAGAAGGGGTGCAGGGAGCAATCAGCCCCAGCATTTT. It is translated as CASRRGAGSNQPQHF.

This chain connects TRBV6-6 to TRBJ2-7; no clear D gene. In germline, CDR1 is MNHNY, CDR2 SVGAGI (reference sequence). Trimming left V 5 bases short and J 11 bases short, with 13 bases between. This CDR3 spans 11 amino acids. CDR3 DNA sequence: TGTGCCAGCAGTCACCAAACACGGGAGTACTTC. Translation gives CASSHQTREYF.

CDR3 nucleotides: TGTGCCAGCTCTAGTCACTTGAACATGAACACTGAAGCTTTCTTT. This encodes CASSSHLNMNTEAFF. The rearrangement uses TRBV7-9 and TRBJ1-1; D remains unclear. The V end lost 8 bases, the J end lost 0 bases, and 16 bases lay between the germline ends. Germline-derived CDR1 and CDR2 are SEHNR and FQNEAQ (reference sequence). The CDR3 covers 15 residues.

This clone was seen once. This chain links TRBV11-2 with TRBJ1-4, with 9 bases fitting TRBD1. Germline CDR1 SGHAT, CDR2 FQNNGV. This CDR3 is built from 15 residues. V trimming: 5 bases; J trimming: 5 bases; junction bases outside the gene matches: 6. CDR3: CASSLIGTGNEKLFF. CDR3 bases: TGTGCCAGCAGCCTAATTGGGACAGGGAATGAAAAACTGTTTTTT.

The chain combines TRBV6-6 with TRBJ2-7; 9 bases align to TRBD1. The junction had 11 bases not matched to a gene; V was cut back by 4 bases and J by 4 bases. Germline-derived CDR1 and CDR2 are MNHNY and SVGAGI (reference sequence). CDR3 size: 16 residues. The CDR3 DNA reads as TGTGCCAGCAGTTCCTACCCACAGGGGGCCGTATACGAGCAGTACTTC. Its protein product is CASSSYPQGAVYEQYF.

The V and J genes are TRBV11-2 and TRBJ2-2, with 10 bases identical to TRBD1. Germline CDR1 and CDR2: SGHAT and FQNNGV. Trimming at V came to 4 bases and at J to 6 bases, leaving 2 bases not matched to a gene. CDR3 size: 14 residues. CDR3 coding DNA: TGTGCCAGCAGCTACGGACAGGGGGCCGGGGAGCTGTTTTTT. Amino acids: CASSYGQGAGELFF. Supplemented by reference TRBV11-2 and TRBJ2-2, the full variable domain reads EAGVAQSPRYKIIEKRQSVAFWCNPISGHATLYWYQQILGQGPKLLIQFQNNGVVDDSQLPKDRFSAERLKGVDSTLKIQPAKLEDSAVYLCASSYGQGAGELFFGEGSRLTVL.

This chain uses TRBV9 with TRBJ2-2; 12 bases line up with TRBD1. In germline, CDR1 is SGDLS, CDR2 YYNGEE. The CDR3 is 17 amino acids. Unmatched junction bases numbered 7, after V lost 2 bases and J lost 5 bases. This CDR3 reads CASSVQPGQGATGELFF. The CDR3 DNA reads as TGTGCCAGCAGCGTCCAGCCGGGACAGGGGGCGACCGGGGAGCTGTTTTTT.

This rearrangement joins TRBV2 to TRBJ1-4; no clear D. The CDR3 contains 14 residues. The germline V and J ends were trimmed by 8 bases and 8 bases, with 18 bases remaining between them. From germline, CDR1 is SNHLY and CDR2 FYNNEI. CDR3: CASLPSKLAEKLFF. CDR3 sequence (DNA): TGTGCCAGCCTCCCATCCAAATTGGCCGAAAAACTGTTTTTT.

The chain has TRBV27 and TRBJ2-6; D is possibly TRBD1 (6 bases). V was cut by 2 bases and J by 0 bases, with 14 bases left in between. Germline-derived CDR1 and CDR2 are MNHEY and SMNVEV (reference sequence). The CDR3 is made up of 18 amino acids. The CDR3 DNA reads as TGTGCCAGCAGTTTAGCCAGGGGCATACGCTCTGGGGCCAACGTCCTGACTTTC. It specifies CASSLARGIRSGANVLTF.

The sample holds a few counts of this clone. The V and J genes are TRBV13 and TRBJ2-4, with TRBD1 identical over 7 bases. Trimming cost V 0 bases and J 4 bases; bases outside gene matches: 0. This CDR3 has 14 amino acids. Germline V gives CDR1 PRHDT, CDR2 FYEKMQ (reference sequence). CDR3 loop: CASSLGQGKNIQYF. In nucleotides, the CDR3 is TGTGCCAGCAGCTTAGGACAGGGGAAAAACATTCAGTACTTC.

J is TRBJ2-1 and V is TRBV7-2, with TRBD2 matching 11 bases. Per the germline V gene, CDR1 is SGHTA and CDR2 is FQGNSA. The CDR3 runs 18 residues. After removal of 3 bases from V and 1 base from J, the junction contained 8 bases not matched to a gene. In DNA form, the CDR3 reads TGTGCCAGCAGCTTCCGGCAGACTAGCGGGGTTTCCTACAATGAGCAGTTCTTC. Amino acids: CASSFRQTSGVSYNEQFF.

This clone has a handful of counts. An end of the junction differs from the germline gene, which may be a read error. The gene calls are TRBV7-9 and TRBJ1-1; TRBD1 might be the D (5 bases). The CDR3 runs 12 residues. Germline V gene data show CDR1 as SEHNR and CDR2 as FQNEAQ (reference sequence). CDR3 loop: CSSSAEQVPAFF. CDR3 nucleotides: TGTTCCAGCAGCGCTGAACAGGTTCCGGCTTTCTTT.

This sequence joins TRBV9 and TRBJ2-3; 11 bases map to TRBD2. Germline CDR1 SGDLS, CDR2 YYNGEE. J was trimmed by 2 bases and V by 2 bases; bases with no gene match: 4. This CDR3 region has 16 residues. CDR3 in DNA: TGTGCCAGCAGCGTGACTAGCGGGATTATCACAGATACGCAGTATTTT. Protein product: CASSVTSGIITDTQYF. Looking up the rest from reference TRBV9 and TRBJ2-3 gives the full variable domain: DSGVTQTPKHLITATGQRVTLRCSPRSGDLSVYWYQQSLDQGLQFLIQYYNGEERAKGNILERFSAQQFPDLHSELNLSSLELGDSALYFCASSVTSGIITDTQYFGPGTRLTVL.

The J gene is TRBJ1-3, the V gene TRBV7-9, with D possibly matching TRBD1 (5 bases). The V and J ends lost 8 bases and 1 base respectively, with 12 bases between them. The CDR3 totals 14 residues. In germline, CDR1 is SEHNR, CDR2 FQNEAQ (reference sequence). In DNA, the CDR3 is TGTGCCAGCTTGCGGCGGGGGTCTGGAAACACCATATATTTT. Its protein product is CASLRRGSGNTIYF.

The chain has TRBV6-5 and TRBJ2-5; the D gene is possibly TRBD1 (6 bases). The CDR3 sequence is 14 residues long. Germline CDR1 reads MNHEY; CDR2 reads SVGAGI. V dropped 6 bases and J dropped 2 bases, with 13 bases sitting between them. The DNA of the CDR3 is TGTGCCAGCAGCCCAACGACAGGACAAGAGACCCAGTACTTC. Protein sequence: CASSPTTGQETQYF.

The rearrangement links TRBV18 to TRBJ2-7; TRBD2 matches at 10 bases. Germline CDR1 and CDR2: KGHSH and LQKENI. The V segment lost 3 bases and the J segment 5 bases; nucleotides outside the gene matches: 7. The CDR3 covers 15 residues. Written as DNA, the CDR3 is TGTGCCAGCTCACCTTCTAGCGGGAGAATAGACGAGCAGTACTTC. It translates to CASSPSSGRIDEQYF.

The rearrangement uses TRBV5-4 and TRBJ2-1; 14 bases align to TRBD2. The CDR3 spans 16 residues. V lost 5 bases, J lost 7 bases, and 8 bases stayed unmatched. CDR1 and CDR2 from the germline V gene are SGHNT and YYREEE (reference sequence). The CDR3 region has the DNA TGTGCCAGCAGACGGGGGACTAGCGGGAGTTGGAATGAGCAGTTCTTC. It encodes CASRRGTSGSWNEQFF.

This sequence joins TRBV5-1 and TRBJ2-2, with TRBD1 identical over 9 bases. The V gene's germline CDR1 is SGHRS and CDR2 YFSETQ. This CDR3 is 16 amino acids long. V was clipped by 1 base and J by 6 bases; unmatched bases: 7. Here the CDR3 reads CASSLLPRQGAGELFF. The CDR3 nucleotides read TGCGCCAGCAGCTTGCTTCCAAGACAGGGGGCCGGGGAGCTGTTTTTT.

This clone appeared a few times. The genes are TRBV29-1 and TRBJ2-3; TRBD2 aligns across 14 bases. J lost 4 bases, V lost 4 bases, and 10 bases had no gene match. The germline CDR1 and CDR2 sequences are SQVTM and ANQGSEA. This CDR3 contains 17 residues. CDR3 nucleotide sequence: TGCAGCGTTGGAGGAGGGACTAGCGGGAGAGGGGCAGATACGCAGTATTTT. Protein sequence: CSVGGGTSGRGADTQYF.

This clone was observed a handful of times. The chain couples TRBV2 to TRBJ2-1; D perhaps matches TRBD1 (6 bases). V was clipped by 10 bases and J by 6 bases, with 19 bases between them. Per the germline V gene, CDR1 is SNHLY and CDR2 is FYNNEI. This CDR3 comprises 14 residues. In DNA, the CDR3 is TGTGCCACACGGAAGGGAGAGGGGGTCAATGAGCAGTTCTTC. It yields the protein CATRKGEGVNEQFF.

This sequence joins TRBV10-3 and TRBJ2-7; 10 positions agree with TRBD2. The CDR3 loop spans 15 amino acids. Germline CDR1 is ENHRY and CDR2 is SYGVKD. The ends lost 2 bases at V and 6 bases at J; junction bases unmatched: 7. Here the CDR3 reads CAISERLAGAIEQYF. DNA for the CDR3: TGTGCCATCAGTGAGAGGCTAGCGGGAGCCATCGAGCAGTACTTC.

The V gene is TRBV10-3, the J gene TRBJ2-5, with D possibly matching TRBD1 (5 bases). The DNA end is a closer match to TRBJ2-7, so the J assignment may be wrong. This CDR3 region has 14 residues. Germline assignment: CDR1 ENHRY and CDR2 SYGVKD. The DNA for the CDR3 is TGTGCCATCAGTGAAGTGCAGGGCTCGGGCGAGCAGTACTTC. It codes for CAISEVQGSGEQYF.

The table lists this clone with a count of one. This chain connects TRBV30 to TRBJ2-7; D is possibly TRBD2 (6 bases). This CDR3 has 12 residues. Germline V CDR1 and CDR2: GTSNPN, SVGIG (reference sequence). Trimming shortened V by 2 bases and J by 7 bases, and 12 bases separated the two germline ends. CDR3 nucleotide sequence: TGTGCCTGGAGTCGGGGGTCTGGGGAGCAGTACTTC. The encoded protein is CAWSRGSGEQYF.